This TCR beta chain came from a study of T cell clonality in common variable immunodeficiency. Study-level points and caveats: In common variable immunodeficiency, TCR beta chains reportedly carried fewer deletions and N-nucleotide insertions.

With regard to this clone: Its antigen is unidentified. The CDR3 end falls 3 residues outside the read, so it is completed with the germline J gene.

Generated by immunoSEQ multiplex PCR, the TCRdb table keeps only in-frame clones and is missing some. The sample includes about 15,000 clones, none of them occurring once. J gave up 5 bases and V 1 base, and 1 base lay outside the gene matches. Germline values: CDR1 SGHTA, CDR2 FQGNSA. This CDR3 spans 13 amino acids. This chain links TRBV7-2 with TRBJ2-5, with 7 positions matching TRBD1. Sample: peripheral blood mononuclear cells. The TCR was taken from a human donor with common variable immunodeficiency. CDR3 loop: CASSLGRGETQYF. The CDR3 bases that were read are TGTGCCAGCAGCTTAGGCAGGGGGGAGACC. The complete variable domain, with remaining parts taken from reference TRBV7-2 and TRBJ2-5, reads GAGVSQSPSNKVTEKGKDVELRCDPISGHTALYWYRQSLGQGLEFLIYFQGNSAPDKSGLPSDRFSAERTGGSVSTLTIQRTQQEDSAVYLCASSLGRGETQYFGPGTRLLVL.